This T cell receptor beta chain came from a study of blood T cell repertoires in COVID-19. Across the whole study: Specimens from acute and convalescent COVID-19 originated in the United States, Italy and Spain. The analysed material was cDNA or gDNA that came from T cells, B-cell-depleted T cells, or PBMCs.

As originally analysed: Amplification with reference gene primers provided the estimates of nucleated cell counts. The method was immunoSEQ multiplex PCR; TCRdb's version includes in-frame clones alone and lacks a portion of them. V and J calls and clone size are as listed in that table; D and trimming were resolved from the DNA. The data hold under 95,000 clones, with around 80% observed a single time. The sequencing input was peripheral blood. This sequence originates from a woman older than 75 with active or convalescent COVID-19.

The CDR3 DNA reads TGTGCCAGCAGCCAAGATAAGGGACTAGCGGGGCCAAGCGAAATCGAGCAGTACTTC. It codes for CASSQDKGLAGPSEIEQYF. The rearrangement links TRBV3-1 (or the pseudogene TRBV3-2) to TRBJ2-7, with 13 bases lining up with TRBD2. The CDR3 contains 19 residues. V trimming: 0 bases; J trimming: 6 bases; junction bases outside the gene matches: 14. Germline CDR1 and CDR2: LGHDT and YNNKEL (reference sequence).